This is a list of T cell receptor beta chains from one sample in a study of cytomegalovirus exposure and HLA in healthy donors. The assay was immunoSEQ multiplex PCR, and TCRdb's table has in-frame clones only and misses some. The table includes under 200,000 clones, roughly 80% detected once. The sample comprised PBMCs. The receptors come from a male donor in good health and CMV-seropositive. CDR3s include the opening cysteine and the closing phenylalanine or tryptophan. A D gene is named only where the DNA matches it firmly. The size entry is marked missing in some rows and otherwise reads once, few, many or a size class.

j_gene,v_gene,abundance,d_gene,CDR3nt,CDR3aa
TRBJ2-1,TRBV6-1,many,.,TGTGCCAGCACCACAAAACCGGCAGGGTCGGGTGAGCAGTTCTTC,CASTTKPAGSGEQFF
TRBJ2-5,TRBV11-2,.,.,TGTGCCAGCAGCTCATACCTCGGGGTAGGAGGGCTTGGGAAGACCCAGTACTTC,CASSSYLGVGGLGKTQYF
TRBJ2-7,TRBV27,.,TRBD2,TGTGCCAGCAGTTCGTCCCCTAGCGGGCCAACCTACGAGCAGTACTTC,CASSSSPSGPTYEQYF
TRBJ2-3,TRBV7-2,.,TRBD2,TGTGCCAGCAGCTCTAGGACTAGCGGGGGGTCGGATACGCAGTATTTT,CASSSRTSGGSDTQYF
TRBJ1-2,TRBV7-2,.,.,TGTGCCAGCAGCTTAGACGGGGTAGGCTATGGCTACACCTTC,CASSLDGVGYGYTF
TRBJ1-1,TRBV7-2,.,TRBD1,TGTGCCAGCAGCTTACCCCCGGGACAGGGAAGCACTGAAGCTTTCTTT,CASSLPPGQGSTEAFF
TRBJ2-2,TRBV27,.,TRBD2,TGTGCCAGCAGTTTGGGGCTAGCGGGAACCGGGGAGCTGTTTTTT,CASSLGLAGTGELFF
TRBJ2-2,TRBV27,.,.,TGTGCCACCGGGCAGGGTAGGACCGGGGAGCTGTTTTTT,CATGQGRTGELFF
TRBJ1-2,TRBV29-1,.,TRBD1,TGCAGCGTTGTGATAGGGGGCTTCGGCTACACCTTC,CSVVIGGFGYTF
TRBJ2-7,TRBV4-1,.,TRBD1,TGCGCCAGCAGCCTAGGACAGGGGCCTCTCTACGAGCAGTACTTC,CASSLGQGPLYEQYF
TRBJ2-7,TRBV7-6,.,.,TGTGCCAGCAATCCAGGGAAACACTACGAGCAGTACTTC,CASNPGKHYEQYF
TRBJ2-7,TRBV5-6,.,.,TGTGCCAGCAGCAACTTCGGGGGGCCGCTTTCCTACGAGCAGTACTTC,CASSNFGGPLSYEQYF
TRBJ2-6,TRBV6-1,.,.,TGTGCCAGCAGCCTCTCTGGGGCCAACGTCCTGACTTTC,CASSLSGANVLTF
TRBJ2-2,TRBV5-5,few,.,TGTGCCAGCAGCTTACTCCAGGGAAGTCCCGGGGAGCTGTTTTTT,CASSLLQGSPGELFF
TRBJ1-1,TRBV7-9,.,TRBD1,TGTGCCAGCAGCTTTGGACAGGGGACCACTGAAGCTTTCTTT,CASSFGQGTTEAFF
TRBJ2-1,TRBV9,once,.,TGTGCCAGCAGCGTAGGGGCTAGCGCCAATGAGCAGTTCTTC,CASSVGASANEQFF
TRBJ2-7,TRBV7-9,.,.,TGTGCCAGCAGCTTAGTCGTTCCCCCCTACGAGCAGTACTTC,CASSLVVPPYEQYF
TRBJ1-4,TRBV19,.,.,TGTGCCAGTAGTATTCGCAGGGAGGGTGAAAAACTGTTTTTT,CASSIRREGEKLFF
TRBJ1-5,TRBV5-6,.,.,TGTGCCAGCAGCTTTCTTGGGGCCAGGCATCAGCCCCAGCATTTT,CASSFLGARHQPQHF
TRBJ2-7,TRBV18,.,TRBD1,TGTGCCAGCTCTCCGGGACAGGAAGACGAGCAGTACTTC,CASSPGQEDEQYF
TRBJ1-2,TRBV6-5,.,.,TGTGCCAGCAGTTACGGGGGGGTCGAGGACTATGGCTACACCTTC,CASSYGGVEDYGYTF
TRBJ1-1,TRBV19,.,TRBD1,TGTGCCAGTAGTCCCGGACAGGGGTTTGAAGCTTTCTTT,CASSPGQGFEAFF
TRBJ1-1,TRBV5-1,few,.,TGCGCCAGCAGCCCGGCCCGAGGGACTGACACTGAAGCTTTCTTT,CASSPARGTDTEAFF
TRBJ2-2,TRBV25-1,.,TRBD2,TGTGCCAGCCTAGCGGGGGACACCGGGGAGCTGTTTTTT,CASLAGDTGELFF
TRBJ1-5,TRBV5-6,.,.,TGTGCCAGCAGCCAGGGAGGGGGGAGTCAGCCCCAGCATTTT,CASSQGGGSQPQHF
TRBJ2-5,TRBV9,.,.,TGTGCCAGCAGCGCTGGGGTGGGAGTAGGAGAGACCCAGTACTTC,CASSAGVGVGETQYF
TRBJ1-5,TRBV28,.,.,TGTGCCAGCAGTTTAGAAGGGGGCAATCAGCCCCAGCATTTT,CASSLEGGNQPQHF
TRBJ2-1,TRBV7-6,.,TRBD2,TGTGCCAGCAGTTCAGCCGGACTAGCGGGAGGCCATGAGCAGTTCTTC,CASSSAGLAGGHEQFF
TRBJ1-2,TRBV9,.,.,TGTGCCAGCAGCCCCGGACAGAGGCGTGGCTACACCTTC,CASSPGQRRGYTF
TRBJ1-3,TRBV10-3,.,TRBD1,TGTGCCATCACCACCGGGACAGCATACTCTGGAAACACCATATATTTT,CAITTGTAYSGNTIYF
TRBJ1-1,TRBV28,once,TRBD1,TGTGCCAGCAGGCCTAGAAAAGGACAGGGGAACACTGAAGCTTTCTTT,CASRPRKGQGNTEAFF
TRBJ2-7,TRBV5-1,.,.,TGCGCCAGCAGCTTGGTACAGAGCTCCCACGAGCAGTACTTC,CASSLVQSSHEQYF
TRBJ2-1,TRBV19,.,TRBD2,TGTGCCAGTAGTAATAGCGGGGGGGCGAGGAATGAGCAGTTCTTC,CASSNSGGARNEQFF
TRBJ1-5,TRBV19,.,TRBD1,TGTGCCAGTACAAGTAACGGGGACAGAGTTTATCAGCCCCAGCATTTT,CASTSNGDRVYQPQHF
TRBJ2-7,TRBV4-2,.,TRBD2,TGTGCCAGCAGCCAAGTTGGACTAGCGGGAGGGATCTCCTACGAGCAGTACTTC,CASSQVGLAGGISYEQYF
TRBJ1-2,TRBV19,once,.,TGTGCCGACCGCCGGGGGACTAACTATGGCTACACCTTC,CADRRGTNYGYTF
TRBJ1-2,TRBV29-1,.,TRBD1,TGCAGCGCCCGGGACAGGGATCGTTATGGCTACACCTTC,CSARDRDRYGYTF
TRBJ1-1,TRBV6-5,.,TRBD1,TGTGCCAGCAGTTTCGGACAGGGCGGTACTGAAGCTTTCTTT,CASSFGQGGTEAFF
TRBJ2-7,TRBV5-4,.,.,TGTGCCAGCAGCTTGTCACAGGGTTACGAGCAGTACTTC,CASSLSQGYEQYF
TRBJ1-2,TRBV5-1,.,TRBD1,TGCGCCAGCAGCTTAGAGGGGGCAATTGGCTACACCTTC,CASSLEGAIGYTF
TRBJ1-5,TRBV28,.,.,TGTGCCACCCTCAGGGAACAGCCCCAGCATTTT,CATLREQPQHF
TRBJ2-3,TRBV7-7,.,.,TGTGCCAGCAGCCTAGGAGCTAGCACAGATACGCAGTATTTT,CASSLGASTDTQYF
TRBJ2-1,TRBV29-1,.,.,TGCAGCTTTGGGCGGGCAGACAATGAGCAGTTCTTC,CSFGRADNEQFF
TRBJ2-1,TRBV5-1,few,TRBD2,TGCGCCAGCAGCTCGGAACTAGCGTTTACGTACAATGAGCAGTTCTTC,CASSSELAFTYNEQFF
TRBJ1-6,TRBV13,.,TRBD1,TGTGCCAGCAGCTCCGGACAGGGGGTTTCACCCCTCCACTTT,CASSSGQGVSPLHF
TRBJ2-1,TRBV27,.,.,TGTGCCAGCAGAAGGGGGGGGGCTCGGAATGAGCAGTTCTTC,CASRRGGARNEQFF
TRBJ2-2,TRBV7-9,.,.,TGTGCCAGCAGCTTAGACGCGCTTAGCACGGTCACCGGGGAGCTGTTTTTT,CASSLDALSTVTGELFF
TRBJ2-1,TRBV7-8,.,TRBD2,TGTGCCAGCAGCCTTCGACTAGCGGGAGACAATGAGCAGTTCTTC,CASSLRLAGDNEQFF
TRBJ1-1,TRBV6-6,.,TRBD1,TGTGCCAGCAGTTACTCTCCTGGACAGGGAACTGAAGCTTTCTTT,CASSYSPGQGTEAFF
TRBJ2-4,TRBV25-1,.,.,TGTGCCAGCACCGAACCCTACGCGGGCCGTCAGTACTTC,CASTEPYAGRQYF
TRBJ1-5,TRBV5-1,.,TRBD1,TGCGCCAGCAGCCCCAGACAGGGTAAGGTTCAGCCCCAGCATTTT,CASSPRQGKVQPQHF
TRBJ1-1,TRBV9,.,.,TGTGCCAGCAGCGTAGATGGGAGGCACACTGAAGCTTTCTTT,CASSVDGRHTEAFF
TRBJ1-1,TRBV28,.,TRBD1,TGTGCCAGCGTAGGGGGCACGGTCACTGAAGCTTTCTTT,CASVGGTVTEAFF
TRBJ2-7,TRBV10-3,.,TRBD2,TGTGCCATCACAGGACTAGCGGGAGGGCCCCCTTTCTTC,CAITGLAGGPPFF